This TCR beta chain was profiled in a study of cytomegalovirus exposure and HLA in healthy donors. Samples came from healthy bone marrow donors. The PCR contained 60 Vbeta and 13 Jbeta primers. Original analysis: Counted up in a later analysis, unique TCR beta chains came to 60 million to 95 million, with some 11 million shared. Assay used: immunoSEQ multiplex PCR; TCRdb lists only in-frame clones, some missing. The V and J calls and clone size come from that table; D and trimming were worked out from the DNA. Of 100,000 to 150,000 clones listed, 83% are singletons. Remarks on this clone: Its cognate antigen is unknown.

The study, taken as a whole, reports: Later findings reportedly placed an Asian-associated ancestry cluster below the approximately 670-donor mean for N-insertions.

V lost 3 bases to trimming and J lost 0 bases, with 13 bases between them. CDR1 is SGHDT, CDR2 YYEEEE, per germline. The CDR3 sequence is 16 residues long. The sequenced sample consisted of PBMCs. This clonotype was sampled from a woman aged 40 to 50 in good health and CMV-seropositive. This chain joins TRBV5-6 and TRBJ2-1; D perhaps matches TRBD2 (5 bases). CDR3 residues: CASSSPSKSSYNEQFF. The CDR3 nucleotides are TGTGCCAGCAGCTCACCTAGCAAGAGCTCCTACAATGAGCAGTTCTTC. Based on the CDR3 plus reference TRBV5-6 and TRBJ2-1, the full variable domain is DAGVTQSPTHLIKTRGQQVTLRCSPKSGHDTVSWYQQALGQGPQFIFQYYEEEERQRGNFPDRFSGHQFPNYSSELNVNALLLGDSALYLCASSSPSKSSYNEQFFGPGTRLTVL.